This T cell receptor beta chain was recovered during a study of PD-L1 blockade in urothelial cancer. Study background: Bladder-origin urothelial cancer in males covered about nine tenths of the roughly 30 patients.

As to time point: pretreatment peripheral blood. Each patient presented with locally advanced or metastatic urothelial carcinoma. This CDR3 is built from 12 residues. The V gene end was trimmed by 4 bases and the J gene end by 15 bases; junction bases not matched to a gene: 8. Looked up from germline, CDR1 is SNHLY and CDR2 is FYNNEI. Worth noting for this clone: Its specificity is not known.

Sequencing used immunoSEQ multiplex PCR; TCRdb keeps in-frame clones, though not all of them. The table records around 100,000 clones, around 87% of them present only once. General study findings and limits: Durable-benefit patients expanded tumor-associated blood clones more at 3 weeks.

This specimen was PBMCs, taken around atezolizumab (anti-PD-L1) treatment. The source is a man in his 60s with urothelial cancer. The chain has TRBV2 and TRBJ2-1, with 8 bases lining up with TRBD1. In DNA form, the CDR3 reads TGTGCCAGCAGTGGGACAGGGTTCTTACCGTTCTTC. It codes for CASSGTGFLPFF.